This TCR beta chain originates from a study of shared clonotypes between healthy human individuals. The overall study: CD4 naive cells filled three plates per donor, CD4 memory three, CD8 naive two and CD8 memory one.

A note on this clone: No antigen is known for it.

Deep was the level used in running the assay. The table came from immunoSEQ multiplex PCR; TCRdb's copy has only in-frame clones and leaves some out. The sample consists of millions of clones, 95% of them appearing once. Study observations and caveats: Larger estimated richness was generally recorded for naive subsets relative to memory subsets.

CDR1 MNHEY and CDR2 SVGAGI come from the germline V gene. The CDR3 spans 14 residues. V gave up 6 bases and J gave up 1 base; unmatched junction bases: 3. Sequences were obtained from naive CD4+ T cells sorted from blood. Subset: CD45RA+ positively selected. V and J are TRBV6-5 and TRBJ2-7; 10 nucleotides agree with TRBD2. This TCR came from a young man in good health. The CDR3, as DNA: TGTGCCAGCAGCAAGGGACTAGCGTCCTACGAGCAGTACTTC. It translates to CASSKGLASYEQYF.